These 24 T cell receptor beta chains share one sample of origin, sequenced in a study of T cell changes during pregnancy in multiple sclerosis. Sequencing used immunoSEQ multiplex PCR; TCRdb keeps in-frame clones, though not all of them. The sample has 65,000 to 95,000 clones, about 92% seen once. The source was peripheral blood, collected after pregnancy. The source is a female donor in good health, enrolled as a control in a pregnancy study.

This chain links TRBV30 with TRBJ2-7, with a tentative D call TRBD1 (6 bases). The CDR3 is 15 residues long. Germline CDR1 and CDR2: GTSNPN and SVGIG (reference sequence). V shed 0 bases and J shed 2 bases, with 14 bases lying between them. CDR3 residues: CAWSVWGHQTYEQYF. CDR3 in DNA: TGTGCCTGGAGTGTCTGGGGACACCAGACCTACGAGCAGTACTTC.

The V and J genes are TRBV11-1 and TRBJ1-4; 8 bases line up with TRBD1. The CDR3 is 18 amino acids. The germline CDR1 and CDR2 sequences are SGHAT and FQDESV (reference sequence). Trimming cost V 5 bases and J 0 bases; bases outside gene matches: 11. CDR3 region: CASSQRIGQGTTNEKLFF. In DNA, the CDR3 is TGTGCCAGCAGCCAACGAATCGGACAGGGCACAACTAATGAAAAACTGTTTTTT.

This clone has more than one count but fewer than ten. The chain joins TRBV6-4 to TRBJ2-2; 9 bases match TRBD2. Germline V gene sequence: CDR1 MRHNA, CDR2 SNTAGT. With V trimmed by 3 bases and J by 4 bases, 3 bases remained unmatched. This CDR3 has 15 residues. The chain's CDR3 is CASSELAGSTGELFF. CDR3 sequence (DNA): TGTGCCAGCAGTGAGCTAGCGGGAAGCACCGGGGAGCTGTTTTTT.

The V and J genes are TRBV29-1 and TRBJ2-6, with D possibly matching TRBD2 (5 bases). Per the germline V gene, CDR1 is SQVTM and CDR2 is ANQGSEA. This CDR3 has 14 amino acids. V was clipped by 4 bases and J by 2 bases, with 9 bases between them. The CDR3 DNA is TGCAGCGTTGGTGAGGGTCCTGGGGCCAACGTCCTGACTTTC. Protein sequence: CSVGEGPGANVLTF.

V is TRBV5-1 and J is TRBJ2-5; weak D call: TRBD2 (6 bases). Germline V gene data show CDR1 as SGHRS and CDR2 as YFSETQ. Trimming left V 4 bases short and J 2 bases short, with 18 bases between. This CDR3 region has 16 residues. CDR3 sequence reads: CASSLGPGLRQETQYF. The CDR3 DNA reads as TGCGCCAGCAGCCTCGGACCGGGACTCAGGCAAGAGACCCAGTACTTC.

V and J are TRBV7-6 and TRBJ2-1; the match to TRBD2 covers 8 bases. CDR3 length equals 12 residues. The germline V gene has CDR1 SGHVS and CDR2 FNYEAQ. After removal of 4 bases from V and 12 bases from J, the junction contained 5 bases not matched to a gene. The CDR3 is CASSSGTRGQFF. In nucleotides, the CDR3 is TGTGCCAGCAGCTCCGGGACTAGGGGGCAGTTCTTC.

The chain couples TRBV5-1 to TRBJ2-1, with 8 bases that match TRBD2. Trimming removed 0 bases from V and 8 bases from J; junction bases left unmatched: 7. Per the germline V gene, CDR1 is SGHRS and CDR2 is YFSETQ. The CDR3 is made up of 15 amino acids. The CDR3 DNA sequence: TGCGCCAGCAGCTTGGCATTAGCGGGGTTAGATGAGCAGTTCTTC. Amino acids: CASSLALAGLDEQFF.

This chain joins TRBV5-6 and TRBJ2-7, with 12 bases identical to TRBD2. Trimming removed 4 bases from V and 0 bases from J; junction bases left unmatched: 5. CDR1 SGHDT and CDR2 YYEEEE come from the germline V gene. The CDR3 sequence is 16 residues long. DNA for the CDR3: TGTGCCAGCAGCCCCGGACTAGCGGGAACCTCCTACGAGCAGTACTTC. This encodes CASSPGLAGTSYEQYF.

V gene TRBV30 combines with J gene TRBJ1-2, with 8 positions matching TRBD1. Trimming at V came to 1 base and at J to 2 bases, leaving 12 bases not matched to a gene. CDR1 and CDR2 (germline): GTSNPN, SVGIG (reference sequence). The CDR3 consists of 17 residues. The CDR3 region is CAWSDADRGGWNYGYTF. The CDR3 region has the DNA TGTGCCTGGAGTGACGCCGACAGGGGAGGTTGGAACTATGGCTACACCTTC. The full variable domain, in which reference TRBV30 and TRBJ1-2 provide the parts outside the CDR3, is SQTIHQWPATLVQPVGSPLSLECTVEGTSNPNLYWYRQAAGRGLQLLFYSVGIGQISSEVPQNLSASRPQDRQFILSSKKLLLSDSGFYLCAWSDADRGGWNYGYTFGSGTRLTVV.

V gene TRBV30 combines with J gene TRBJ2-1; D may be TRBD2 (6 bases). The ends were cut back, 3 bases at V and 4 bases at J, with 13 bases in the middle. The CDR3 covers 14 residues. Per the germline V gene, CDR1 is GTSNPN and CDR2 is SVGIG (reference sequence). The CDR3 coding sequence is TGTGCCTGGAGGGGGACTGCTACTTACAATGAGCAGTTCTTC. Protein: CAWRGTATYNEQFF.

V gene TRBV10-3 combines with J gene TRBJ1-5; 9 bases align to TRBD1. Germline assignment: CDR1 ENHRY and CDR2 SYGVKD. V was pared by 10 bases and J by 3 bases, with 10 bases of the junction left unmatched. This CDR3 spans 15 amino acids. The CDR3 DNA sequence: TGTGCCACCCAAGGAGACAGGGGGGTCAATCAGCCCCAGCATTTT. This sequence encodes CATQGDRGVNQPQHF.

V gene TRBV19 combines with J gene TRBJ2-3; perhaps TRBD2 as D (6 bases). Trimming left V 3 bases short and J 4 bases short, with 20 bases between. Per the germline V gene, CDR1 is LNHDA and CDR2 is SQIVND (reference sequence). This CDR3 spans 17 amino acids. The CDR3 bases are TGTGCCAGTAGTATCCCCCCTCTGGCGGGGAACGCAGATACGCAGTATTTT. Translating gives CASSIPPLAGNADTQYF.

V is TRBV6-1 and J is TRBJ1-5; D call uncertain. CDR3 length: 15 amino acids. Germline CDR1 MNHNS, CDR2 SASEGT. The germline V and J ends were trimmed by 9 bases and 0 bases, with 15 bases remaining between them. The CDR3: CASAPPQYSNQPQHF. CDR3 nucleotide sequence: TGTGCCAGTGCACCCCCACAGTATAGCAATCAGCCCCAGCATTTT.

V usage is TRBV9 and J usage is TRBJ2-3; no clear D gene. CDR1 SGDLS and CDR2 YYNGEE come from the germline V gene. There are 14 residues in the CDR3. Between the trimmed V and J ends, which lost 0 bases and 3 bases, there was a span of 8 bases. In DNA, the CDR3 is TGTGCCAGCAGCGTAGTTTCGACTACAGATACGCAGTATTTT. Its translation is CASSVVSTTDTQYF.

CDR3 nucleotide sequence: TGTGCCAGCAGTTTAAATGACAGGTTCCATGCTTTCTTT. It specifies CASSLNDRFHAFF. The chain employs TRBV28 and TRBJ1-1; a weak D match, TRBD1 (6 bases). The length of the CDR3 is 13 residues. Trimming took 2 bases from V and 11 from J, leaving 15 bases between them. The germline gives CDR1 MDHEN, CDR2 SYDVKM. Together with reference TRBV28 and TRBJ1-1, the CDR3 gives the full variable domain: DVKVTQSSRYLVKRTGEKVFLECVQDMDHENMFWYRQDPGLGLRLIYFSYDVKMKEKGDIPEGYSVSREKKERFSLILESASTNQTSMYLCASSLNDRFHAFFGQGTRLTVV.

The rearrangement links TRBV6-6 to TRBJ1-2; TRBD1 matches 7 bases. The CDR3 has 13 residues. Trimming took 4 bases from V and 8 from J; bases not matched to a gene: 7. The V gene's germline CDR1 is MNHNY and CDR2 SVGAGI (reference sequence). The CDR3 bases are TGTGCCAGCAGTTCGAACGCAGGGGGAGGCTACACCTTC. This codes for CASSSNAGGGYTF.

In its sample, this clone was seen once. V usage is TRBV6-1 and J usage is TRBJ2-6; 7 nucleotides agree with TRBD1. V lost 5 bases to trimming and J lost 2 bases; unmatched junction nucleotides: 0. Germline loops: CDR1 MNHNS, CDR2 SASEGT. The CDR3 runs 14 residues. As DNA, the CDR3 is TGTGCCAGCAGTACAGGGGCTGGGGCCAACGTCCTGACTTTC. This encodes CASSTGAGANVLTF.

The chain uses TRBV19 and TRBJ2-7, with 7 nucleotides matching TRBD1. This CDR3 is 16 amino acids long. Trimming took 2 bases from V and 0 from J; bases not matched to a gene: 7. In germline, CDR1 is LNHDA, CDR2 SQIVND (reference sequence). DNA of the CDR3: TGTGCCAGTAGTATACGGTCACAGGGGCCCTCCTACGAGCAGTACTTC. This gives the protein CASSIRSQGPSYEQYF.

CDR3 in amino acids: CASSSMTGSNEKLFF. The CDR3 region has the DNA TGTGCCAGCAGCTCGATGACAGGCTCGAATGAAAAACTGTTTTTT. This sequence joins TRBV5-5 and TRBJ1-4; weak D call: TRBD1 (6 bases). This CDR3 contains 15 residues. CDR1 is SGHKS and CDR2 is YYEKEE in the germline V gene (reference sequence). V was cut by 3 bases and J by 5 bases, with 14 bases left in between.

The chain employs TRBV7-9 and TRBJ1-1, with D possibly TRBD1 on 5 matching bases. Trimming removed 6 bases from V and 3 bases from J, with 20 bases in between. The germline V gene has CDR1 SEHNR and CDR2 FQNEAQ (reference sequence). This CDR3 region has 16 residues. The CDR3 sequence: CASSLGAGEGYTEAFF. CDR3 bases: TGTGCCAGCAGTCTAGGGGCAGGTGAAGGGTACACTGAAGCTTTCTTT.

The CDR3 loop reads CASSRLQGGYYGYTF. The CDR3 bases are TGTGCCAGCAGTCGGCTTCAGGGTGGCTACTATGGCTACACCTTC. The rearrangement uses TRBV27 and TRBJ1-2; D is perhaps TRBD1 (5 bases). Germline values: CDR1 MNHEY, CDR2 SMNVEV (reference sequence). With 5 bases removed from V and 3 bases from J, the gap between germline ends came to 16 bases. The length of the CDR3 is 15 residues.

The chain employs TRBV28 and TRBJ1-5, with TRBD1 matching 7 bases. The germline V gene encodes CDR1 MDHEN and CDR2 SYDVKM. CDR3 size: 18 residues. J lost 0 bases, V lost 7 bases, and 15 bases had no gene match. The CDR3 DNA reads TGTGCCAGCACCTATGGACAGGCAGCCGGATATAGCAATCAGCCCCAGCATTTT. Its translation is CASTYGQAAGYSNQPQHF.

The V and J genes are TRBV7-9 and TRBJ2-1; perhaps TRBD2 as D (6 bases). The V end lost 5 bases, the J end lost 1 base, and 12 bases lay between the germline ends. CDR1 is SEHNR, CDR2 FQNEAQ, per germline (reference sequence). This CDR3 spans 15 amino acids. The CDR3, as DNA: TGTGCCAGCAGCCAGACTAGTGCTTCCTACAATGAGCAGTTCTTC. It is translated as CASSQTSASYNEQFF.

V usage is TRBV27 and J usage is TRBJ1-6, with 10 bases that match TRBD1. CDR1 is MNHEY, CDR2 SMNVEV, per germline (reference sequence). V gave up 5 bases and J gave up 9 bases; unmatched junction bases: 13. The CDR3 extends over 17 amino acids. The CDR3 nucleotides read TGTGCCAGCAGTACGAAAAATCCGGGACAGGGGTTTTCACCCCTCCACTTT. This translates into CASSTKNPGQGFSPLHF.